The source of this T cell receptor (beta chain) is a study of T-cell memory formation after mild COVID-19. Across the whole study: Clusters were largely donor specific.

TCR alpha and TCR beta cDNA libraries carrying sample barcodes and UMIs came from 5'RACE with constant-segment primers. TCRdb ran MiXCR on the 5' RACE reads and lists one entry per CDR3 protein. Of hundreds of thousands of distinct CDR3 sequences listed, around 28% were seen once; the top ten hold about 14%. Germline loops: CDR1 SGHDT, CDR2 YYEEEE. The CDR3 runs 13 residues. Trimming removed 5 bases from V and 5 bases from J; junction bases left unmatched: 5. Of note for this clonotype: Its antigen is still unknown.

Whole-study results and caveats: Pre-infection memory contained some responding clones, which suggested that cross-reactive memory had joined. Contracting CD4+ clones were located mainly in CM and EM, and CD8+ clones in EMRA.

V is TRBV5-6 and J is TRBJ2-5, with TRBD1 matching 8 bases. This clonotype was obtained from an adult woman who had mild COVID-19 (a few samples of this study predate the infection). Cell type and time point are not known. Source material: PBMCs or a T cell subset sorted from them (not recorded which). As DNA, the CDR3 is TGTGCCAGCAGACCGCAGGGGGCTGAGACCCAGTACTTC. Its translation: CASRPQGAETQYF.